This TCR beta chain appears in the sequencing data of a study of blood T cells in healthy people across ages. The overall study: About one barcoded beta molecule per two T cells was the capture yield of template switching. The study's findings and limits: Because sorting was not performed, PBMCs prevented conclusive naive versus antigen-experienced comparison. Measured against age, TCR beta diversity per million T cells decreased in a roughly linear manner.

Trimming shortened V by 6 bases and J by 2 bases, and 23 bases separated the two germline ends. CDR1 and CDR2 from the germline V gene are SGHTA and FQGNSA. CDR3 length equals 17 residues. As for this clonotype: Its target is not known.

It was with a sample-barcoded 5' primer and a J-beta primer mix that a second PCR of about 6 to 12 cycles was run. TCRdb reprocessed the 5' RACE reads via MiXCR and lists one record per CDR3 protein. The data show approximately 600,000 distinct CDR3 sequences, roughly 58% seen once. This chain links TRBV7-2 with TRBJ2-7; D unclear. Sequencing was done on a sample of blood. This TCR was sampled from a man aged 55 to 69 in good health. The CDR3 region is CASSHPQSGTVTYEQYF. In DNA form, the CDR3 reads TGTGCCAGCAGTCATCCCCAGTCAGGAACCGTCACCTACGAGCAGTACTTC.